Listed here is a single T cell receptor beta chain. The antigen this receptor binds is unknown. The record has no base qualities; no much larger clone is one base away. Inclusive of the bounding cysteine and phenylalanine, the CDR3 is 17 residues long. Only CDR3 DNA is held: 51 bases, read in frame from base 1. V ends up 4 bases short and J 0 bases short, with an unmatched junction base count of 6. From a lookup of the germline V gene, CDR1 and CDR2 are MGHRA and YSYEKL. The sample comes from a study of control samples from healthy donors and cancer patients (dated by TCRdb to 2020 to 2022). The library was prepared using the immunoSEQ multiplex PCR assay. The clones in this table, taken by TCRdb from immuneACCESS, are in-frame only. Not every clone is retained; where verified, under half of the shortfall comes from an unresolved V gene, and the cause of the rest is unknown. A total of roughly 120,000 clones appear in this sample, roughly 90% of them only once. About two fifths of the sample belongs to the ten largest clones.

Sequenced: blood. The V gene is TRBV4-1 and the J gene is TRBJ1-5; the central 10 bases match TRBD1. This receptor was identified in a man between 50 and 59 years old in good health. The nucleotide sequence is TGCGCCAGCAGCCCTGGACAGGGGGGTCATAGCAATCAGCCCCAGCATTTT. Translated, this is CASSPGQGGHSNQPQHF.